This TCR beta chain was sequenced during a study of metastatic and nonmetastatic thyroid tumors. Overall study context: The comparison covered peripheral blood and tumor or nodule tissue in malignant and benign thyroid patients. Study-wide results and limits: In both blood and tumor samples, TCR beta diversity was reported significantly higher for malignant than benign nodules.

Nobody among the patients had been given any treatment before thyroid surgery. The table lists this clone with many counts. The antigen is undetermined. Original processing notes: A classifier of distant metastasis in papillary thyroid cancer was built from CDR3 differences (across clinicopathological groups). MiXCR re-clonotyped the PCR reads for TCRdb. The V and J calls follow TCRdb's processing rather than the paper's. In the table there are approximately 25,000 clones, around an eighth of which are singletons. The germline V gene has CDR1 MRHNA and CDR2 SNTAGT. This CDR3 has 13 amino acids. V dropped 6 bases and J dropped 2 bases, with 7 bases sitting between them.

The sample taken for sequencing was blood. The gene calls are TRBV6-4 and TRBJ2-2; D gene unclear. This TCR was sampled from a female donor with papillary thyroid cancer or a benign thyroid nodule (not recorded which). Some clones in this sample may be carry-over from other donors' samples. The CDR3 bases are TGTGCCAGCAGCTCGGGCAACACCGGGGAGCTGTTTTTT. Protein: CASSSGNTGELFF.